This T cell receptor (beta chain) was sequenced for a study of PD-1 blockade in classical Hodgkin lymphoma. Points from the study as a whole: Later analyses included only patients treated at least 1 year post-ASCT. By C4D1, diversity of CD4+ TCRs had risen significantly, whereas that of CD8+ TCRs had not.

As regards this clone: Antigen: not known.

Clones were read by immunoSEQ multiplex PCR, and TCRdb kept only the in-frame ones, dropping some. The data hold 45,000 to 55,000 clones, with 81% observed a single time. Germline CDR1 MDHEN, CDR2 SYDVKM. V was shortened by 3 bases and J by 1 base, with 3 bases between the two germline ends. CDR3 length: 12 residues. Relapse was seen in all patients after autologous stem cell transplantation, and brentuximab vedotin exposure was variable. This specimen consisted of peripheral blood mononuclear cells (PBMCs), obtained at baseline. The rearrangement joins TRBV28 to TRBJ2-5, with D unclear. This receptor was taken from a human donor with classical Hodgkin lymphoma. The CDR3 spells CASSLLQETQYF. The CDR3 DNA reads as TGTGCCAGCAGTTTGCTCCAAGAGACCCAGTACTTC. The full variable domain, completed using reference TRBV28 and TRBJ2-5, is DVKVTQSSRYLVKRTGEKVFLECVQDMDHENMFWYRQDPGLGLRLIYFSYDVKMKEKGDIPEGYSVSREKKERFSLILESASTNQTSMYLCASSLLQETQYFGPGTRLLVL.